At least ten counts were recorded for the clone carrying this T cell receptor beta chain. The data belong to a study of regulatory T cells in long-lasting Graves disease. Time point indicated: newly diagnosed GD, antithyroid drugs for less than 3 months. Construction of the TCR library relied on RNA isolated from PBMCs. Arm-PCR with iRepertoire HTBI primers amplified the CDR3 regions for these TCR beta libraries. Each CDR3 protein gets one entry after TCRdb re-called the multiplex PCR reads with MiXCR. The sample carries about 540,000 distinct CDR3 sequences, approximately 13% recorded once. From germline, CDR1 is SGHTA and CDR2 FQGNSA. Trimming left V 5 bases short and J 4 bases short, with 11 bases between. The CDR3 is 13 residues long. The data were also submitted as part of a second study, on T cells in Graves' hyperthyroidism and ophthalmopathy. As that study records: Hyperthyroidism of Graves' type that showed no ophthalmopathy progression within 18 months was stable. From stable hyperthyroidism, ophthalmopathy was set apart by a 13 V-J model.

Sequenced material: peripheral blood mononuclear cells (PBMCs), taken at new diagnosis, from a patient treated with antithyroid drugs. The sequence derives from a man aged 25-45 years with Graves disease. The chain couples TRBV7-2 to TRBJ1-2; a weak D match, TRBD1 (5 bases). The DNA for the CDR3 is TGTGCCAGCAGCCAGGGACTGAGCTATGGCTACACCTTC. As protein: CASSQGLSYGYTF. Using reference TRBV7-2 and TRBJ1-2 for the parts outside the CDR3, the full variable domain is GAGVSQSPSNKVTEKGKDVELRCDPISGHTALYWYRQSLGQGLEFLIYFQGNSAPDKSGLPSDRFSAERTGGSVSTLTIQRTQQEDSAVYLCASSQGLSYGYTFGSGTRLTVV.